The present entry profiles one T cell receptor beta chain with its context. Its antigen is still unknown. This specimen belongs to a study of cytotoxic CD8 clonotypes in ibrutinib-treated CLL. Whole-study findings and limits: Under therapy, public clonotypes either contracted or stayed stable, and they were uncommon. Patients showed higher baseline clonality than age-matched healthy donors, and it tracked circulating CD8+ T-cell counts.

The CDR3 has 18 residues. CDR1 is SGHVS, CDR2 FQNEAQ, per germline. With 4 bases removed from V and 2 bases from J, the gap between germline ends came to 21 bases. Sequencing used immunoSEQ multiplex PCR; TCRdb keeps in-frame clones, though not all of them. The profile shows approximately 330,000 clones, 80% of them singletons. The TCR sequence derives from a human donor with chronic lymphocytic leukemia. The material was PBMCs, obtained before ibrutinib treatment. This rearrangement joins TRBV7-8 to TRBJ2-4; TRBD2 might be the D (6 bases). The CDR3 nucleotides read TGTGCCAGCAGCTACGAAGGAGGGCCCCACGGGACCAAAAACATTCAGTACTTC. Residues: CASSYEGGPHGTKNIQYF.